The 14 T cell receptor beta chains reported below all come from one sample, sequenced in a study of T cell responses to AZD1222 COVID-19 vaccine. Only in-frame clones appear in the TCRdb table, and some are missing; sequencing was by immunoSEQ multiplex PCR. This sample has under 170,000 clones; about 93% occur once, and the top ten carry about 3.2%. The sequencing used peripheral blood, collected 28 days after the second AZD1222 dose. The receptors were gathered from an adult who received the AZD1222 COVID-19 vaccine.

The CDR3 region is CASSQAGTGYSNQPQHF. The CDR3 DNA follows: TGTGCCAGCAGCCAAGCGGGTACGGGCTATAGCAATCAGCCCCAGCATTTT. This rearrangement joins TRBV3-1 (or the pseudogene TRBV3-2) to TRBJ1-5; no definite D call. Trimming took 1 base from V and 0 from J, leaving 13 bases between them. The CDR3 is 17 amino acids. CDR1 and CDR2 from the germline V gene are LGHDT and YNNKEL (reference sequence).

This chain joins TRBV30 and TRBJ2-7; possibly TRBD2 for D (6 bases). The V end lost 2 bases, the J end lost 3 bases, and 14 bases lay between the germline ends. The CDR3 sequence is 14 residues long. Germline V lookup: CDR1 GTSNPN, CDR2 SVGIG (reference sequence). The CDR3 DNA follows: TGTGCCTGGAGTTCCGGGACTGGAGACTACGAGCAGTACTTC. Translated, it gives CAWSSGTGDYEQYF.

The chain has TRBV2 and TRBJ1-1; no firm D call. The CDR3 contains 13 residues. CDR1 is SNHLY, CDR2 FYNNEI, per germline. V was pared by 6 bases and J by 5 bases, with 13 bases between. CDR3: CASSNERETEAFF. CDR3 DNA: TGTGCCAGCAGCAACGAGAGGGAGACTGAAGCTTTCTTT.

V and J are TRBV5-1 and TRBJ2-7; D is uncertain. The germline V and J ends were trimmed by 0 bases and 6 bases, with 7 bases remaining between them. CDR1 and CDR2 from the germline V gene are SGHRS and YFSETQ. The length of the CDR3 is 12 residues. This chain's CDR3 is CASSLAVGEQYF. DNA for the CDR3: TGCGCCAGCAGCTTGGCGGTAGGCGAGCAGTACTTC.

V gene TRBV4-2 combines with J gene TRBJ2-7; D not resolved. Trimming shortened V by 0 bases and J by 4 bases, and 7 bases separated the two germline ends. Germline CDR1 LGHNA, CDR2 YNFKEQ. The CDR3 is 13 residues long. CDR3 sequence (DNA): TGTGCCAGCAGCCAAGATCCCTTGTACGAGCAGTACTTC. Protein product: CASSQDPLYEQYF.

J is TRBJ2-1 and V is TRBV13; 11 nucleotides match TRBD2. This CDR3 has 16 residues. Germline V gene lookup returns CDR1 PRHDT and CDR2 FYEKMQ (reference sequence). V shed 4 bases and J 7 bases; nucleotides not matched to a gene: 9. Here the CDR3 reads CASSSYSGRAENEQFF. Here the CDR3 DNA reads TGTGCCAGCAGCTCATATAGCGGGAGGGCCGAGAATGAGCAGTTCTTC.

Only one count was recorded for this clone. The chain is built from TRBV10-3 and TRBJ2-4; D remains unclear. The CDR3 sequence is 14 residues long. Germline loops: CDR1 ENHRY, CDR2 SYGVKD. V lost 4 bases to trimming and J lost 8 bases, with 15 bases between them. The CDR3 nucleotides are TGTGCCATCAGTGGCCCCAGCAAGGGTGACATTCAGTACTTC. It encodes CAISGPSKGDIQYF.

The rearrangement uses TRBV19 and TRBJ2-1; D is ambiguous. Trimming pared 3 bases from V and 9 bases from J, leaving 12 bases between. The CDR3 is 13 residues long. Germline assignment: CDR1 LNHDA and CDR2 SQIVND (reference sequence). The CDR3 protein is CASSIIDLGEQFF. CDR3 nucleotides: TGTGCCAGTAGTATTATCGACCTCGGTGAGCAGTTCTTC.

V gene TRBV15 combines with J gene TRBJ2-7, with a tentative D call TRBD2 (6 bases). The CDR3 runs to 14 residues. The germline V gene encodes CDR1 LNHNV and CDR2 YYDKDF (reference sequence). Trimming took off 5 bases at V and 0 bases at J, with 11 bases between the two ends. The CDR3 DNA reads TGTGCCACCAGCCGTGGGGGGAGCTCCTACGAGCAGTACTTC. It codes for CATSRGGSSYEQYF.

This chain joins TRBV11-1 and TRBJ2-3; 11 positions match TRBD2. CDR1 is SGHAT and CDR2 is FQDESV in the germline V gene (reference sequence). J was trimmed by 1 base and V by 2 bases; bases with no gene match: 2. The CDR3 extends over 16 amino acids. Written as DNA, the CDR3 is TGTGCCAGCAGCTTACTAGCGGGAGGCGGCACAGATACGCAGTATTTT. Residues: CASSLLAGGGTDTQYF.

This chain uses TRBV15 with TRBJ2-7; possibly TRBD1 for D (5 bases). Trimming pared 0 bases from V and 2 bases from J, leaving 14 bases between. The CDR3 totals 16 residues. Germline V CDR1 and CDR2: LNHNV, YYDKDF (reference sequence). Here the CDR3 reads CATSRDLSRAAYEQYF. In nucleotides, the CDR3 is TGTGCCACCAGCAGAGATTTATCCAGGGCGGCCTACGAGCAGTACTTC.

CDR3 region: CASGPRMGDEQFF. CDR3 in DNA: TGTGCTAGTGGTCCGCGGATGGGCGATGAGCAGTTCTTC. V gene TRBV12-5 combines with J gene TRBJ2-1; D not certain. V was trimmed by 5 bases and J by 8 bases, leaving 13 bases between them. CDR3 length equals 13 residues. Germline CDR1 LGHNT, CDR2 FRNRAP.

Written as DNA, the CDR3 is TGTGCCTGGAGTTCCGGACTAGCGGGAACCTACGAGCAGTACTTC. As protein: CAWSSGLAGTYEQYF. The chain links TRBV30 to TRBJ2-7; 12 nucleotides line up with TRBD2. V lost 2 bases, J lost 2 bases, and 4 bases stayed unmatched. Germline V gene data show CDR1 as GTSNPN and CDR2 as SVGIG (reference sequence). The CDR3 is 15 amino acids. The full variable domain, in which reference TRBV30 and TRBJ2-7 provide the parts outside the CDR3, is SQTIHQWPATLVQPVGSPLSLECTVEGTSNPNLYWYRQAAGRGLQLLFYSVGIGQISSEVPQNLSASRPQDRQFILSSKKLLLSDSGFYLCAWSSGLAGTYEQYFGPGTRLTVT.

On this clone: This specimen includes other DNA sequences encoding the same CDR3. V gene TRBV12-3 or TRBV12-4 combines with J gene TRBJ1-3; D ambiguous. V lost 3 bases and J 4 bases, leaving 4 bases between the germline ends. The CDR3 is made up of 12 amino acids. The chain's CDR3 is CASSLGGNTIYF. In DNA form, the CDR3 reads TGTGCCAGCAGTTTGGGGGGAAACACCATATATTTT.